The entry below gives a single T cell receptor beta chain sequence along with its context. The data were taken from a study of control samples from healthy donors and cancer patients. The V gene's germline CDR1 is MNHNS and CDR2 SASEGT. This CDR3 is built from 13 residues. Trimming took 2 bases from V and 5 from J, leaving 9 bases between them. Some clones are missing from TCRdb's copy, which holds only in-frame ones; the method was immunoSEQ multiplex PCR. The sample yields over 100,000 clones, 80% to 95% seen once. The chain joins TRBV6-1 to TRBJ1-1; D is uncertain. This sequence was found in a man aged 18 to 30 in good health. Sequencing was done on a sample of blood. The CDR3 reads CASSELRGTEAFF. The CDR3 nucleotides are TGTGCCAGCAGTGAACTGCGAGGGACTGAAGCTTTCTTT.